A selection of T cell receptor beta chains follows, all from one sample in a study of T cells after yellow fever vaccination. TCRdb re-derived calls from the 5' RACE reads in MiXCR, one entry per CDR3 protein. The sample holds about 350,000 distinct CDR3 sequences; under 15% are singletons and the top ten take 3.2%. Specimen: CD4+ T cells sorted from PBMCs, collected 15 days after the yellow fever booster vaccination. The receptors were sampled from a man aged 18 to 30 who received the YFV17D yellow fever vaccine. CDR3s include the opening cysteine and the closing phenylalanine or tryptophan. Each record gives: J gene, clone size, D gene, V gene, CDR3 protein, CDR3 DNA. D genes are given only for firm matches. Where a row states a size, it is once, few, many or the class of an expanded clone; other rows omit it.

TRBJ2-7,-,-,TRBV6-5,CASSRGGTLIYEQYF,TGTGCCAGCAGCAGGGGGGGGACTTTGATCTACGAGCAGTACTTC
TRBJ2-5,few,TRBD2,TRBV2,CASSARGLAGTETQYF,TGTGCCAGCAGTGCGCGGGGACTAGCGGGGACAGAGACCCAGTACTTC
TRBJ2-5,-,-,TRBV6-6,CASSYGPAQETQYF,TGTGCCAGCAGTTACGGACCAGCCCAAGAGACCCAGTACTTC
TRBJ1-1,many,-,TRBV7-2,CASRQSGGRGGTEAFF,TGTGCCAGCAGACAAAGTGGGGGGCGCGGTGGCACTGAAGCTTTCTTT
TRBJ2-5,few,TRBD2,TRBV5-1,CASSQGTSGGAWETQYF,TGCGCCAGCAGCCAGGGGACTAGCGGGGGGGCCTGGGAGACCCAGTACTTC
TRBJ2-3,few,TRBD2,TRBV7-2,CASSLGLAGPTDTQYF,TGTGCCAGCAGCTTGGGACTAGCGGGGCCCACAGATACGCAGTATTTT
TRBJ2-5,-,-,TRBV7-9,CASSSGIIETQYF,TGTGCCAGCAGCTCGGGCATAATAGAGACCCAGTACTTC
TRBJ1-1,-,-,TRBV7-9,CASSLGAGDANTEAFF,TGTGCCAGCAGCTTAGGCGCCGGGGACGCGAACACTGAAGCTTTCTTT
TRBJ2-1,many,TRBD2,TRBV10-3,CAISDEGGGINNEQFF,TGTGCCATCAGTGATGAAGGCGGGGGAATCAACAATGAGCAGTTCTTC
TRBJ2-5,few,-,TRBV7-2,CASSQGVQETQYF,TGTGCCAGCAGCCAGGGAGTTCAGGAGACCCAGTACTTC
TRBJ2-5,-,-,TRBV2,CASSGRLTGVQETQYF,TGTGCCAGCAGTGGGCGTTTGACTGGCGTCCAAGAGACCCAGTACTTC
TRBJ2-5,few,TRBD2,TRBV5-6,CASSPRLAGGLKTQYF,TGTGCCAGCAGCCCCCGACTAGCGGGGGGTTTAAAGACCCAGTACTTC
TRBJ1-6,-,-,TRBV5-4,CATSGEGENSPLHF,TGTGCCACCTCCGGAGAGGGGGAGAATTCACCCCTCCACTTT
TRBJ1-2,many,-,TRBV4-2,CASSQDGRGYGYTF,TGTGCCAGCAGCCAAGATGGCAGGGGCTATGGCTACACCTTC
TRBJ1-6,many,-,TRBV12-3/TRBV12-4,CASTPSSERRSPLHF,TGTGCCAGCACCCCCTCCAGCGAGCGCCGTTCACCCCTCCACTTT
TRBJ2-4,few,-,TRBV20-1,CSASQNIQYF,TGCAGTGCTTCCCAGAACATTCAGTACTTC
TRBJ2-7,many,-,TRBV20-1,CSARDTGTYEQYF,TGCAGTGCTAGAGACACAGGCACCTACGAGCAGTACTTC
TRBJ1-4,few,-,TRBV12-3/TRBV12-4,CASSLVTEKLFF,TGTGCCAGCAGTTTGGTTACGGAAAAACTGTTTTTT
TRBJ1-1,few,-,TRBV12-3/TRBV12-4,CASRTTGGVTEAFF,TGTGCCAGCAGGACTACAGGCGGGGTCACTGAAGCTTTCTTT
TRBJ2-5,-,TRBD1,TRBV7-2,CASSLSGTGGRRVVTQYF,TGTGCCAGCAGCTTAAGTGGGACAGGGGGCCGTAGGGTAGTGACCCAGTACTTC
TRBJ2-5,-,-,TRBV29-1,CSARGGRIETQYF,TGCAGCGCCCGTGGGGGTAGGATTGAGACCCAGTACTTC
TRBJ1-1,-,TRBD1,TRBV27,CASSASSGGAEPYTEAFF,TGTGCCAGCAGTGCTTCTTCAGGGGGGGCTGAGCCCTACACTGAAGCTTTCTTT
TRBJ2-2,-,TRBD2,TRBV4-3,CASSQDWGLGGTGELFF,TGCGCCAGCAGCCAAGATTGGGGACTAGGAGGCACCGGGGAGCTGTTTTTT
TRBJ1-1,many,-,TRBV6-5,CASRGDTEAFF,TGTGCCAGCAGGGGAGACACTGAAGCTTTCTTT
TRBJ1-6,many,TRBD1,TRBV5-1,CASSQDRANNSPLHF,TGCGCCAGCAGCCAAGACAGGGCAAATAATTCACCCCTCCACTTT
TRBJ1-2,once,-,TRBV6-1,CASSEGHLSNYGYTF,TGTGCCAGCAGTGAAGGACACCTTTCTAACTATGGCTACACCTTC
TRBJ1-1,many,-,TRBV6-5,CASSHGKVRKNTEAFF,TGTGCCAGCAGCCATGGGAAGGTTCGAAAGAACACTGAAGCTTTCTTT
TRBJ2-7,-,TRBD2,TRBV5-1,CASSSRSGDRYEQYF,TGCGCCAGCAGCTCGAGGAGCGGGGATCGATACGAGCAGTACTTC
TRBJ1-5,few,-,TRBV20-1,CSALPRGLGNQPQHF,TGCAGTGCTCTACCTAGGGGTTTGGGCAATCAGCCCCAGCATTTT
TRBJ1-6,-,TRBD1,TRBV7-2,CASRLQGVFYNSPLHF,TGTGCCAGCAGGCTACAGGGGGTATTCTATAATTCACCCCTCCACTTT
TRBJ1-1,-,-,TRBV27,CASSFNGNSEAFF,TGTGCCAGCAGTTTCAACGGGAACTCTGAAGCTTTCTTT
TRBJ2-7,once,-,TRBV6-1,CASRGHQYGEQYF,TGTGCCAGCAGGGGACACCAGTACGGGGAGCAGTACTTC
TRBJ2-2,-,-,TRBV11-2,CASSPPRPDTGELFF,TGTGCCAGCAGCCCGCCACGGCCCGACACCGGGGAGCTGTTTTTT
TRBJ1-2,-,TRBD1,TRBV7-8,CASSLAGTGYGYTF,TGTGCCAGCAGCTTAGCCGGGACAGGCTATGGCTACACCTTC
TRBJ1-1,-,-,TRBV6-5,CASSRGWTTEAFF,TGTGCCAGCAGCCGGGGATGGACTACTGAAGCTTTCTTT
TRBJ2-3,-,TRBD2,TRBV6-5,CASSFSGPTDTQYF,TGTGCCAGCAGTTTTAGCGGGCCCACAGATACGCAGTATTTT
TRBJ1-2,-,-,TRBV6-4,CASSDSSGIGYTF,TGTGCCAGCAGTGACTCTTCAGGGATTGGCTACACCTTC